The text below deals with one T cell receptor beta chain. These data belong to a study of blood T cell repertoires in COVID-19. Original processing notes: Researchers report that nucleated cell counts were estimated from reference gene primer amplification. Profiled with immunoSEQ multiplex PCR; TCRdb holds only in-frame clones, not every one. D and trimming were read from the DNA, whereas the V and J calls and clone size are those reported in that table. The sample records under 250,000 clones, approximately 85% being singletons. The sequenced sample was PBMCs or T cells enriched from blood (not recorded which). The TCR originated in a woman between 50 and 59 years old with acute COVID-19.

The CDR3 DNA is TGTGCCAGCAGCGACGGACTAGCTCTAGGGTACTTC. This encodes CASSDGLALGYF. The chain recombines TRBV5-4 with TRBJ2-5; 8 nucleotides agree with TRBD2. CDR3 size: 12 residues. Germline values: CDR1 SGHNT, CDR2 YYREEE (reference sequence). Trimming cost V 4 bases and J 13 bases; bases outside gene matches: 9.